This TCR beta chain originates from a study of blood T cell repertoires in COVID-19. Study context: The origin of the acute and convalescent COVID-19 samples was the United States, Italy and Spain. In each case, the material was cDNA or gDNA derived from T cells, B-cell-depleted T cells, or PBMCs.

Individuals aged roughly 18 to 100 years were recruited from roughly 22 US areas. The assay was immunoSEQ multiplex PCR, and TCRdb's table has in-frame clones only and misses some. Altogether around 300,000 clones are present, more than 70% being singletons, with the ten largest covering about 5%. Sequencing was done on a sample of PBMCs or T cells enriched from blood (not recorded which). This clonotype was sampled from a woman younger than 45 who had recovered from COVID-19.

The DNA for the CDR3 is TGCGCCAGCAGCCAAGAGACGCGCGACAGGCAGTTCTTC. Translation: CASSQETRDRQFF. The V call is TRBV4-1, the J call TRBJ2-1; D might be TRBD1 (5 bases). This CDR3 contains 13 residues. Germline V gene data show CDR1 as MGHRA and CDR2 as YSYEKL. Deletions cut 0 bases from V and 12 bases from J, with 12 bases between.